These 10 T cell receptor beta chains came from one sample sequenced in a study of Ad26.COV2.S vaccination and SARS-CoV-2 variants. Treatment of the sample: some 20 received Ad26.COV2.S at low or high dose, single or two shots; five or six received placebo; per-sample allocation not given. Following the first vaccine or placebo injection, samples were taken on day 63. TCRdb's copy holds only in-frame clones and misses some; the assay was immunoSEQ multiplex PCR. There are about 400,000 clones in the sample; roughly four fifths occur only once, and 7% to 9.5% lies in the top ten. The sample was peripheral blood, taken in a trial of Ad26.COV2.S vaccine versus placebo. The receptor source for this set is a person between 18 and 60 years old who received the Ad26.COV2.S COVID-19 vaccine or a placebo.

The chain couples TRBV12-3 or TRBV12-4 to TRBJ1-1, with D possibly matching TRBD1 (5 bases). The V gene lost 6 bases and the J gene lost 5 bases, with 10 bases spanning the gap. The CDR3 consists of 12 residues. DNA of the CDR3: TGTGCCAGCAGCCGACAGCCGACTGAAGCTTTCTTT. This codes for CASSRQPTEAFF.

The rearrangement uses TRBV10-3 and TRBJ2-3; D gene unclear. V was clipped by 7 bases and J by 0 bases, with 5 bases between them. The germline V gene has CDR1 ENHRY and CDR2 SYGVKD. This CDR3 region has 12 residues. The CDR3 coding sequence is TGTGCCATCATGGGTAGCACAGATACGCAGTATTTT. The encoded protein is CAIMGSTDTQYF.

The gene calls are TRBV5-1 and TRBJ2-5; 7 bases align to TRBD2. V lost 3 bases and J lost 5; bases outside the gene matches: 7. The V gene's germline CDR1 is SGHRS and CDR2 YFSETQ. This CDR3 is built from 14 residues. The CDR3 bases are TGCGCCAGCAGCTATTTGACTAGCAGCGAGACCCAGTACTTC. Protein sequence: CASSYLTSSETQYF.

This clone was observed a handful of times. The CDR3 bases are TGTGCCAGCAGCCCGGGACATGGCGGGGGAGAGACCCAGTACTTC. Translation: CASSPGHGGGETQYF. The chain recombines TRBV5-5 with TRBJ2-5; possibly TRBD2 for D (7 bases). Germline V gene data show CDR1 as SGHKS and CDR2 as YYEKEE (reference sequence). V was clipped by 4 bases and J by 4 bases, with 17 bases between them. This CDR3 has 15 residues.

This clone was recorded only once. V gene TRBV30 combines with J gene TRBJ1-2; no clear D. CDR1 GTSNPN and CDR2 SVGIG come from the germline V gene (reference sequence). V lost 4 bases and J lost 8, with 5 bases in between. This CDR3 region has 9 residues. As DNA, the CDR3 is TGTGCCTGGAATCCGGGCTACACCTTC. Residues: CAWNPGYTF.

The J gene is TRBJ2-3, the V gene TRBV5-4; D possibly corresponds to TRBD1 (6 bases). Trimming removed 2 bases at V and 3 bases at J, with 16 bases between. The CDR3 contains 16 residues. Germline V gene sequence: CDR1 SGHNT, CDR2 YYREEE (reference sequence). The CDR3 DNA is TGTGCCAGCAGCTTCCTCCCGGGGACACGTACAGATACGCAGTATTTT. Its translation: CASSFLPGTRTDTQYF. Variable domain in full (rest from reference TRBV5-4 and TRBJ2-3): ETGVTQSPTHLIKTRGQQVTLRCSSQSGHNTVSWYQQALGQGPQFIFQYYREEENGRGNFPPRFSGLQFPNYSSELNVNALELDDSALYLCASSFLPGTRTDTQYFGPGTRLTVL.

The chain is built from TRBV9 and TRBJ2-7; perhaps TRBD1 as D (6 bases). Germline V CDR1 and CDR2: SGDLS, YYNGEE. V was trimmed by 2 bases and J by 6 bases, leaving 18 bases between them. The CDR3 has 15 residues. CDR3 coding DNA: TGTGCCAGCAGCGTGGGAGTGACAGGACTCCGCGAGCAGTACTTC. Translating it yields CASSVGVTGLREQYF.

This CDR3 is CASSFPLGGNEQFF. In DNA form, the CDR3 reads TGTGCCAGCAGCTTCCCCCTAGGCGGCAATGAGCAGTTCTTC. The rearrangement uses TRBV11-3 and TRBJ2-1; D uncertain. Germline V gene sequence: CDR1 SGHNT, CDR2 YENEEA. Trimming shortened V by 3 bases and J by 6 bases, and 12 bases separated the two germline ends. This CDR3 has 14 amino acids.

The chain carries TRBV2 and TRBJ2-2; 11 bases line up with TRBD2. This CDR3 has 15 residues. The V and J ends lost 6 bases and 6 bases, in that order; junction bases with no gene match: 6. Germline-derived CDR1 and CDR2 are SNHLY and FYNNEI. CDR3 sequence reads: CASSEGGLAAGELFF. As DNA, the CDR3 is TGTGCCAGCAGCGAGGGGGGACTAGCGGCCGGGGAGCTGTTTTTT. Full variable domain (outside the CDR3, taken from reference TRBV2 and TRBJ2-2): EPEVTQTPSHQVTQMGQEVILRCVPISNHLYFYWYRQILGQKVEFLVSFYNNEISEKSEIFDDQFSVERPDGSNFTLKIRSTKLEDSAMYFCASSEGGLAAGELFFGEGSRLTVL.

The chain couples TRBV7-3 to TRBJ2-1; possible D gene TRBD2, 6 bases. Looked up from germline, CDR1 is SGHTA and CDR2 is FQGTGA. The V end lost 4 bases, the J end lost 6 bases, and 10 bases lay between the germline ends. CDR3 length: 13 amino acids. In DNA, the CDR3 is TGTGCCAGCAGCTCCGGGACTCCCAATGAGCAGTTCTTC. It yields the protein CASSSGTPNEQFF.